This entry lists 19 T cell receptor beta chains sequenced from one sample in a study of regulatory T cells in long-lasting Graves disease. Library construction for TCR beta used iRepertoire HTBI primers and Arm-PCR of CDR3 regions. TCRdb independently ran MiXCR on the multiplex PCR reads; one entry per CDR3 protein. The sample has a few hundred thousand distinct CDR3 sequences; about 10% are singletons. Sample time point: newly diagnosed GD, antithyroid drugs for less than 3 months. Construction of the TCR library relied on RNA isolated from PBMCs. These same data were also listed under a study on T cells in Graves' hyperthyroidism and ophthalmopathy.

Sequences were derived from peripheral blood mononuclear cells (PBMCs), sampled at new diagnosis, from a patient treated with antithyroid drugs. These TCRs come from a woman aged 18 to 35 with Graves disease.

About this clonotype: A much larger clone sits a single nucleotide away, making a read error possible. This chain links TRBV7-2 with TRBJ1-1; no definite D call. The V gene lost 1 base and the J gene lost 3 bases, with 12 bases spanning the gap. Per the germline V gene, CDR1 is SGHTA and CDR2 is FQGNSA. The CDR3 covers 15 residues. In DNA form, the CDR3 reads TGTGCCAGCAGCTTAGTTGCGGGCATGGACACTGAAGCTTTCTTT. Residues: CASSLVAGMDTEAFF.

This clonotype was seen at least ten times. This chain links TRBV6-9 with TRBJ1-1; D is uncertain. Trimming pared 2 bases from V and 0 bases from J, leaving 10 bases between. The germline V gene encodes CDR1 MNHGY and CDR2 SVAAGI. This CDR3 comprises 15 residues. CDR3 nucleotide sequence: TGTGCCAGCAGTTATACGGTCTTCATGAACACTGAAGCTTTCTTT. Translating gives CASSYTVFMNTEAFF.

In this sample, this clonotype turned up many times. The rearrangement links TRBV20-1 to TRBJ2-1; no clear D gene. CDR3 length: 13 residues. The V and J ends lost 1 base and 9 bases respectively, with 13 bases between them. CDR1 is DFQATT and CDR2 is SNEGSKA in the germline V gene (reference sequence). CDR3 region: CSARVDRRSEQFF. The CDR3 DNA reads as TGCAGTGCTAGAGTGGATCGTAGAAGTGAGCAGTTCTTC.

This clonotype was recorded a few times. The rearrangement links TRBV20-1 to TRBJ2-1; tentative D call: TRBD2 (5 bases). The V end was cut by 6 bases, the J end by 2 bases, with 14 bases between. The CDR3 sequence is 14 residues long. Germline CDR1 reads DFQATT; CDR2 reads SNEGSKA (reference sequence). The CDR3 sequence: CSAIALSTYNEQFF. The CDR3 DNA reads as TGCAGTGCCATAGCGCTAAGCACCTACAATGAGCAGTTCTTC.

In this sample, this clonotype turned up a few times. The rearrangement joins TRBV4-1 to TRBJ2-7, with 8 bases aligning to TRBD1. Germline loops: CDR1 MGHRA, CDR2 YSYEKL. CDR3 length: 17 residues. The V segment lost 2 bases and the J segment 3 bases; nucleotides outside the gene matches: 12. CDR3 sequence: CASSQSSFGRGLYEQYF. The CDR3 bases are TGCGCCAGCAGCCAATCAAGTTTTGGCAGGGGGCTCTACGAGCAGTACTTC.

The chain employs TRBV4-3 and TRBJ2-1; D unresolved. The V gene lost 0 bases and the J gene lost 4 bases, with 10 bases spanning the gap. Germline assignment: CDR1 LGHNA and CDR2 YSLEER. The CDR3 consists of 15 residues. The CDR3, as DNA: TGCGCCAGCAGCCAAGATAATGACGATTACAATGAGCAGTTCTTC. Its protein product is CASSQDNDDYNEQFF.

This clonotype was counted many times. This chain links TRBV12-5 with TRBJ1-1, with no clear D. The CDR3 totals 14 residues. The V gene's germline CDR1 is LGHNT and CDR2 FRNRAP. V was pared by 7 bases and J by 8 bases, with 20 bases between. The CDR3 coding sequence is TGTGCTAGTGCCCCCCCGGCAGTAAGCGGAGAAGCTTTCTTT. Amino acid sequence: CASAPPAVSGEAFF. Based on the CDR3 plus reference TRBV12-5 and TRBJ1-1, the full variable domain is DARVTQTPRHKVTEMGQEVTMRCQPILGHNTVFWYRQTMMQGLELLAYFRNRAPLDDSGMPKDRFSAEMPDATLATLKIQPSEPRDSAVYFCASAPPAVSGEAFFGQGTRLTVV.

Regarding this clonotype: A much bigger clone sits one base away, suggesting this may be a read error. The chain recombines TRBV4-1 with TRBJ2-1; no reliable D call. The J call is uncertain, as TRBJ2-5 better fits the DNA end. The CDR3 has 14 amino acids. CDR1 MGHRA and CDR2 YSYEKL come from the germline V gene. CDR3 nucleotide sequence: TGCGCCAGCAGCCAAGATTCCACCCAAGAGACCCAGTACTTC. It is translated as CASSQDSTQETQYF.

The chain is built from TRBV9 and TRBJ1-4; perhaps TRBD1 as D (6 bases). This CDR3 spans 17 amino acids. Germline V gene data show CDR1 as SGDLS and CDR2 as YYNGEE. Trimming stripped 4 bases from V and 8 bases from J, with 24 bases between. CDR3 DNA: TGTGCCAGCAGCTTCGGACAGCGAAAAAGTGGAAGGGAAAAACTGTTTTTT. Encoded protein: CASSFGQRKSGREKLFF.

This clonotype was recorded at least ten times. This rearrangement joins TRBV6-2 or TRBV6-3 to TRBJ1-5; the match to TRBD1 covers 7 bases. Germline assignment: CDR1 MNHEY and CDR2 SVGEGT. The CDR3 sequence is 15 residues long. V trimming: 2 bases; J trimming: 1 base; junction bases outside the gene matches: 2. DNA of the CDR3: TGTGCCAGCAGTTACGGGACAGAAAGCAATCAGCCCCAGCATTTT. As protein: CASSYGTESNQPQHF.

The chain carries TRBV5-1 and TRBJ1-1; D unclear. Per the germline V gene, CDR1 is SGHRS and CDR2 is YFSETQ. This CDR3 comprises 14 residues. The germline V and J ends were trimmed by 6 bases and 1 base, with 13 bases remaining between them. CDR3 protein: CASIRDLSNTEAFF. The CDR3 DNA is TGCGCCAGCATCCGGGATCTATCGAACACTGAAGCTTTCTTT.

The table lists this clonotype with a few counts. This chain uses TRBV6-5 with TRBJ2-5; D assignment may be TRBD1 or TRBD2 (5 bases each). This CDR3 contains 17 residues. V lost 2 bases to trimming and J lost 1 base, with 17 bases between them. CDR1 is MNHEY, CDR2 SVGAGI, per germline. The CDR3 sequence: CASSYGGFGETQETQYF. The DNA for the CDR3 is TGTGCCAGCAGTTACGGGGGTTTCGGGGAGACCCAAGAGACCCAGTACTTC.

This chain links TRBV7-2 with TRBJ2-3; no definite D call. CDR3 size: 13 residues. The V gene's germline CDR1 is SGHTA and CDR2 FQGNSA. Trimming took 7 bases from V and 0 from J, leaving 8 bases between them. CDR3 DNA sequence: TGTGCCAGCACCCCCCCTAGCACAGATACGCAGTATTTT. Encoded protein: CASTPPSTDTQYF.

This clonotype was picked up a small number of times. CDR3 in DNA: TGTGCCAGCAGCTTAGGAGTCCCAGACCAAACCGGGGAGCTGTTTTTT. The encoded protein is CASSLGVPDQTGELFF. This chain connects TRBV7-6 to TRBJ2-2; D call uncertain. Trimming left V 1 base short and J 5 bases short, with 14 bases between. The germline CDR1 and CDR2 sequences are SGHVS and FNYEAQ. The CDR3 is 16 amino acids.

The chain is built from TRBV7-6 and TRBJ2-6; D gene uncertain. Trimming cost V 4 bases and J 1 base, with 8 bases left between them. CDR1 is SGHVS and CDR2 is FNYEAQ in the germline V gene. The CDR3 contains 15 residues. The CDR3 DNA reads as TGTGCCAGCAGCTCTCGCCTATCTGGGGCCAACGTCCTGACTTTC. Encoded protein: CASSSRLSGANVLTF.

The count of this clonotype is one. Germline is not matched at one junction end, which may reflect a read error. The chain joins TRBV7-2 to TRBJ2-7, with D perhaps TRBD1 (6 bases). The CDR3 contains 17 residues. Germline V lookup: CDR1 SGHTA, CDR2 FQGNSA. The CDR3 bases are TGCGCCAGCAGCCAAGATTGGGAAGCTGAGGGGGCCTACGAGCAGTACTTC. Translated: CASSQDWEAEGAYEQYF.

This clonotype was seen repeatedly, ten times or more. The chain links TRBV28 to TRBJ2-7; tentatively, D is TRBD2 (5 bases). The CDR3 runs 15 residues. Germline V gives CDR1 MDHEN, CDR2 SYDVKM. V dropped 5 bases and J dropped 0 bases, with 14 bases sitting between them. CDR3: CASSPAPGSSYEQYF. In nucleotides, the CDR3 is TGTGCCAGCAGTCCTGCTCCGGGAAGCTCCTACGAGCAGTACTTC.

The chain employs TRBV27 and TRBJ1-2; D is perhaps TRBD1 (6 bases). CDR3 length: 13 residues. Trimming took off 5 bases at V and 8 bases at J, with 15 bases between the two ends. Germline V gene lookup returns CDR1 MNHEY and CDR2 SMNVEV (reference sequence). The CDR3 DNA follows: TGTGCCAGCAGTAAAGGGGGGCTGGGGGGCTACACCTTC. This codes for CASSKGGLGGYTF.

V and J are TRBV5-4 and TRBJ2-7; D may be TRBD1 or TRBD2 (6 bases each). Trimming shortened V by 3 bases and J by 6 bases, and 13 bases separated the two germline ends. The V gene's germline CDR1 is SGHNT and CDR2 YYREEE (reference sequence). This CDR3 spans 13 amino acids. DNA for the CDR3: TGTGCCAGCAGCTCTAGGAGGGGGATCGAGCAGTACTTC. Its protein product is CASSSRRGIEQYF.